This T cell receptor (beta chain) was retrieved from a study of T cells after yellow fever vaccination. Study summary: Any fraction with a low cell number was prepared using SMART-Seq v4 Ultra Low Input. General study findings and limits: Clones that expanded after primary vaccination mostly reappeared after the booster (roughly 95% CD4, approximately 87% CD8). Clonotypes found in both CD4 and CD8 compartments made up a small share.

To note about this clonotype: The target antigen is unknown.

V dropped 2 bases and J dropped 4 bases, with 17 bases sitting between them. The V gene's germline CDR1 is LGHNA and CDR2 YSLEER. This CDR3 has 16 amino acids. TCRdb passed the 5' RACE reads through MiXCR, listing each CDR3 protein once. This table holds 250,000 to 400,000 distinct CDR3 sequences, over 4% found once. This rearrangement joins TRBV4-3 to TRBJ2-5, with a possible D match to TRBD2 (7 bases). The TCR comes from a man aged 18 to 29 who received the YFV17D yellow fever vaccine. The specimen comprised PBMCs, sampled 5 days after the yellow fever booster vaccination. The CDR3 coding sequence is TGCGCCAGCAGCCAATTTAGGGGGGGAGCGGGAGAGACCCAGTACTTC. Amino acid sequence: CASSQFRGGAGETQYF.